This T cell receptor beta chain was observed in a study of T cells in Graves' hyperthyroidism and ophthalmopathy (dated by TCRdb to about 2019). Regarding the complete study: Peripheral blood samples were taken at initial diagnosis, before any treatment was given. A discovery cohort of roughly 100 patients, 43 with Graves' ophthalmopathy and about 58 with stable Graves' hyperthyroidism, was used to find distinguishing TCR V-J signatures. An independent validation cohort of around 19 hyperthyroidism patients and about 15 patients who later progressed to ophthalmopathy tested prospective prediction of ophthalmopathy. The roughly 90 discovery patients were divided at random into training and test sets in a 7:3 ratio. In several Graves' hyperthyroidism patients, the study also compared T-cell repertoires from thyroid tissue with T-cell repertoires from blood. Following sampling, methimazole starting at 30 mg daily was given to hyperthyroidism patients, and high-dose intravenous methylprednisolone was given to ophthalmopathy patients. TCR Vbeta CDR3 sequencing of 135 peripheral blood samples (approximately 44 ophthalmopathy, over 70 hyperthyroidism and approximately 17 progressor patients) is reported in the paper. Points the paper makes about the study in general: In validation, the model predicted progression to ophthalmopathy with over 60% sensitivity and approximately 72% specificity, a median of about 6 months before onset. A model built on a 13 V-J signature distinguished ophthalmopathy from stable hyperthyroidism, reaching roughly 88% sensitivity and around 81% specificity in cross-validation and 80%/75% in testing. No statistical method was used to set the sample size in advance, and investigators knew the group allocation. Most expanded thyroid clonotypes (frequency above 0.001) were also detected in blood, suggesting blood repertoires may reflect thyroid immune responses.

Ophthalmopathy patients had moderately to severely active disease, with a Clinical Activity Score of 3 or more, a NOSPECS grade of 4 or more, and a disease duration of less than 3 months. Patients with uncontrolled infections, other autoimmune diseases, pregnancy or lactation were excluded. Diagnoses were based on clinical symptoms, serum thyroxine and TRAb, thyroid ultrasound and orbital computed tomography. PBMCs were separated from roughly 9.3 ml of fresh peripheral blood using Ficoll-Paque density gradient centrifugation. Total RNA was extracted using Trizol reagent, and RNA quality was assessed on an Agilent 2100 Bioanalyzer. The TCR beta CDR3 regions were amplified from RNA transcripts. A first-round RT-PCR of the TCR CDR3 used the HTBI primer set with the Qiagen OneStep RT-PCR kit. A second multiplex PCR round built the libraries, followed by size selection and purification. Sequencing of the libraries was done on an Illumina HiSeq2000 using paired-end 100 bp reads. Under the source paper's analysis protocol: Raw data were processed with SOAPnuke, discarding reads with adapters, uncalled bases, mean Phred below 15, or no exact constant-primer or identifier match. High-quality paired reads were merged with COPE v1.2.5, and unique nucleotide sequences were defined as clonotypes. MiTCR v1.1 was used to align clonotypes to the IMGT TRBV, TRBD and TRBJ reference segments. Analysis was restricted to V-J combinations with a frequency above 0.0001, which covered 99.2% of repertoires. The TCS score was defined as the ratio of F50 (clonal expansion) to E x V (chaos), calculated using BLOSUM62-based TCRdist between CDR3 peptides within each V-J. Welch's t-statistics and random forest reduced approximately 520 V-J features to roughly 13, which were used in a naive Bayes classifier (R e1071). TCRdb itself trimmed the public reads at Q25 with fastp, ran MiXCR and retained productive beta chains. Each entry is one CDR3 protein sequence, shown with its most common DNA and genes. These V and J calls derive from TCRdb rather than the authors' analysis. The sample includes 530,000 or so distinct CDR3 sequences, with roughly 25% observed a single time. The ten largest make up approximately 10% of the sample.

This clonotype was seen ten or more times. Its antigen has not been determined. Within one base of it there is no much larger clone, and no base qualities were kept. The source material was blood. This receptor was taken from a woman aged 30 to 39 with Graves' ophthalmopathy.

The CDR3 corresponds to CASSFMREGGYTF. In nucleotides, the sequence is TGTGCCAGCAGTTTTATGAGGGAGGGTGGCTACACCTTC. Rearrangement joined TRBV28 to TRBJ1-2, with the identity of the D gene unclear. The germline V gene supplies CDR1 MDHEN and CDR2 SYDVKM. Spanning cysteine to phenylalanine, the CDR3 consists of 13 amino acids. The entry retains the CDR3 DNA only, 39 bases that are in frame from base 1. V was cut back by 3 bases and J by 7 bases, leaving a gap of 12 bases between them.